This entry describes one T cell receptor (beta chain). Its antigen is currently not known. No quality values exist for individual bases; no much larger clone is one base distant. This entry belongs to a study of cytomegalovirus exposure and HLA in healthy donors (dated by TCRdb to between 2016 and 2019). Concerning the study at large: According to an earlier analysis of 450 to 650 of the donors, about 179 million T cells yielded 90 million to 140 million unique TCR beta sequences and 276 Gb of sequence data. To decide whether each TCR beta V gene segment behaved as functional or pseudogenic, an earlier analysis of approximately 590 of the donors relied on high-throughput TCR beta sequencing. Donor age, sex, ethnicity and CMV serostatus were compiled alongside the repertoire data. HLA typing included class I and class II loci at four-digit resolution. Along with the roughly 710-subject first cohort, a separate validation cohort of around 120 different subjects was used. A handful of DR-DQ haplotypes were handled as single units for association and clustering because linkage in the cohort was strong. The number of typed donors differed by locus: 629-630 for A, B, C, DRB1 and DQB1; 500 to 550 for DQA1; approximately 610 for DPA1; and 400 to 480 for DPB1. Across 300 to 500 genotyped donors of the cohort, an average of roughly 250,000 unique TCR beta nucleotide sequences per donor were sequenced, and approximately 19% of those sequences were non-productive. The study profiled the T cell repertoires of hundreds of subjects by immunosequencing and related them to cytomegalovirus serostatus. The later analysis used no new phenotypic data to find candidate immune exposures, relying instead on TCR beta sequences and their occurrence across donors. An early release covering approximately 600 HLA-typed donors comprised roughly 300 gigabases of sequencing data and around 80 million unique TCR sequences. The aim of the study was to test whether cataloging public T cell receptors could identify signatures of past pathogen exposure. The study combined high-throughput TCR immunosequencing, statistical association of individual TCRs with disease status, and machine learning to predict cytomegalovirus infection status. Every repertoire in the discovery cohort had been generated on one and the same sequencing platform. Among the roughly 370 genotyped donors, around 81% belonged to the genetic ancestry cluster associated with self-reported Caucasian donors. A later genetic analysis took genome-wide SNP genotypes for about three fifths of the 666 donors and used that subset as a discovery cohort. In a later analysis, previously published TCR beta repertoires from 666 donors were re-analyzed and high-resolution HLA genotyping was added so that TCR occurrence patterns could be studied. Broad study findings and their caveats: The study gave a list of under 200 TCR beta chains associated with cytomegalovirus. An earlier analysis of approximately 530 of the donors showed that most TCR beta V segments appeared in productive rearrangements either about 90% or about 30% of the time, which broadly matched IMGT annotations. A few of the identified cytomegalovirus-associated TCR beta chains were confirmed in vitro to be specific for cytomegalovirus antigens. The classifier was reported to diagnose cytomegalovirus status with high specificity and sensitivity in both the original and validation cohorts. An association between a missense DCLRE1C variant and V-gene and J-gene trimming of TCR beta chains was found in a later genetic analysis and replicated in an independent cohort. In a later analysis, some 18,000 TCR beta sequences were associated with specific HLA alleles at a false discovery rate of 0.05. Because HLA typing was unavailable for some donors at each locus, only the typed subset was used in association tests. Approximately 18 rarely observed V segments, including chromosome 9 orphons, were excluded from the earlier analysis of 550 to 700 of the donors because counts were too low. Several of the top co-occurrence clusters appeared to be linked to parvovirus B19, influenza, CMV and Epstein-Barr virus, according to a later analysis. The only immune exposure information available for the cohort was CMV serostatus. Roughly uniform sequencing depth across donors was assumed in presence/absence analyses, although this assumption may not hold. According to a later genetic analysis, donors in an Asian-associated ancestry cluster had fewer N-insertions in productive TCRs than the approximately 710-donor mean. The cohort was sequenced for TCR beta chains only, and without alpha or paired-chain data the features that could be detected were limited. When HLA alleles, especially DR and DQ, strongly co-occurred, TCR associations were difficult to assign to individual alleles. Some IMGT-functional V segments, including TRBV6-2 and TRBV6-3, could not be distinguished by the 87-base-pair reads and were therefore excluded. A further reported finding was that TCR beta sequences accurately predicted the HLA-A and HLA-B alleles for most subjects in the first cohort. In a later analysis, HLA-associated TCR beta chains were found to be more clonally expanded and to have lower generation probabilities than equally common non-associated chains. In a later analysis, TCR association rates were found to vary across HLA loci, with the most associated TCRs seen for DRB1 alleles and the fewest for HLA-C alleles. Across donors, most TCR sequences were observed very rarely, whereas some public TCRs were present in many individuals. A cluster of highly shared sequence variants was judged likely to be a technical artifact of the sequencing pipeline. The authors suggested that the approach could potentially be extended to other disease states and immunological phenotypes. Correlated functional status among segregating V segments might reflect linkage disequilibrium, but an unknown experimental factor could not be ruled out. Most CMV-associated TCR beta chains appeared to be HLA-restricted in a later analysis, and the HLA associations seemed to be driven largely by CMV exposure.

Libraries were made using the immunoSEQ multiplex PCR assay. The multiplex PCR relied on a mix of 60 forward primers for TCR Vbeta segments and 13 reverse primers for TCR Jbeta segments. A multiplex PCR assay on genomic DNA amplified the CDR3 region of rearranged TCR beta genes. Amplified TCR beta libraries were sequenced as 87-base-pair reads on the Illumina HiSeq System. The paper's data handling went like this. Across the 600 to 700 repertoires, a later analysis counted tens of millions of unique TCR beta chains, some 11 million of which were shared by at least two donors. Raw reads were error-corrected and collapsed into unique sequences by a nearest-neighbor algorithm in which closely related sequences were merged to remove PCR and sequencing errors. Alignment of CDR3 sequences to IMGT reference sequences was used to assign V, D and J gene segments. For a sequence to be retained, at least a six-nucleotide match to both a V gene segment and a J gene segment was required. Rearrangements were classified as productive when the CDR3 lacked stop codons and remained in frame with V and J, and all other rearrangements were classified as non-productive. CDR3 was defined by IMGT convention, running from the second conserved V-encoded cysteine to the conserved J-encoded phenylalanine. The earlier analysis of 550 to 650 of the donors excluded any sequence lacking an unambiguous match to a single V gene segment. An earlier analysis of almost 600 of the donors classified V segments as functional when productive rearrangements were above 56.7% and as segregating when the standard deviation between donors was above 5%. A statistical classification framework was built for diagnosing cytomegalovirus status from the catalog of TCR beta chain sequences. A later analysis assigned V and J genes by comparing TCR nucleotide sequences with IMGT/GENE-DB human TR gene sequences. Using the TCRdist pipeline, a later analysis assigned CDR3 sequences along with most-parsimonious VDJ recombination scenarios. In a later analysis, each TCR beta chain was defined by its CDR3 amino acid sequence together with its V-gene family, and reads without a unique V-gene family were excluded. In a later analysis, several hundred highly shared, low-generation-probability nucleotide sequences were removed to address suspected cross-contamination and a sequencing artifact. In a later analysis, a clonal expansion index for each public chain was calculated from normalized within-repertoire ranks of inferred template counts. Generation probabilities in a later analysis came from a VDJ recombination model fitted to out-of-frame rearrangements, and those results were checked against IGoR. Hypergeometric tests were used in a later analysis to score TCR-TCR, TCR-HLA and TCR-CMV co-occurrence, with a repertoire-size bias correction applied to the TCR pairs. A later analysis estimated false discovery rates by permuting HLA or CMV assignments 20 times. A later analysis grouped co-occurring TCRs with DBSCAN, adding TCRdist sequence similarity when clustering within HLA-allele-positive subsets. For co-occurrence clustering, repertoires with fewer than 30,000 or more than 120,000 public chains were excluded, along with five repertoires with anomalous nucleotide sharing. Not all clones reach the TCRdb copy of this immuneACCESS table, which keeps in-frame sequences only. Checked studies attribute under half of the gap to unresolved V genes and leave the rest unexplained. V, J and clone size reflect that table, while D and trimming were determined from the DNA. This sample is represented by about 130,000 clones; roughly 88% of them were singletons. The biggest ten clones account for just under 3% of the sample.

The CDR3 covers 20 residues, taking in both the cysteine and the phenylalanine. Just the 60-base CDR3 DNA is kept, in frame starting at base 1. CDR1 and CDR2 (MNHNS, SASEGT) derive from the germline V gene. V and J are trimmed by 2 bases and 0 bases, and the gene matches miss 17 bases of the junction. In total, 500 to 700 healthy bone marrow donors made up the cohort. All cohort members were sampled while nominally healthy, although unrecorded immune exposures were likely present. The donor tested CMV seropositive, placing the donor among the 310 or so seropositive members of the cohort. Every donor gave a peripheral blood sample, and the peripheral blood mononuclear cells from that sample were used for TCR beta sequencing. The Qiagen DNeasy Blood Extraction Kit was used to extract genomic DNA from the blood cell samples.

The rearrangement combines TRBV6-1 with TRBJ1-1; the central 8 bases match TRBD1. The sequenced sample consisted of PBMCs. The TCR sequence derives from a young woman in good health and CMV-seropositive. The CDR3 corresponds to CASSELRGTGPYSMNTEAFF. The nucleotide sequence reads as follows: TGTGCCAGCAGTGAACTTCGAGGGACAGGCCCCTATTCCATGAACACTGAAGCTTTCTTT.